One sample yielded the 9 T cell receptor beta chains listed below, sequenced in a study of quantifying T cell responses using KT2 cells. Across the whole study: Reverse transcription used primers in the TCR alpha and beta constant regions.

Each cDNA got a UMI-containing oligo ligated at its 3' end. The first PCR ran 3 to 5 cycles with an equimolar RC1.1 and RC1.2 beta primer mix. From the UMI-ligation and nested PCR reads, TCRdb called clonotypes with MiXCR, one entry per CDR3 protein. The data hold about 50,000 distinct CDR3 sequences, with around a tenth observed a single time. Sequenced: PBMCs spiked with cells of the T cell clone KT2. The receptors come from a human donor.

The rearrangement joins TRBV11-2 to TRBJ2-7; 10 bases fit TRBD1. CDR1 is SGHAT and CDR2 is FQNNGV in the germline V gene. V lost 7 bases, J lost 5 bases, and 11 bases stayed unmatched. This CDR3 is built from 15 residues. Here the CDR3 DNA reads TGTGCCAGCAACCCAGGGACAGGGGCAATCGACGAGCAGTACTTC. Protein sequence: CASNPGTGAIDEQYF.

There are a few counts of this clonotype. The chain combines TRBV4-1 with TRBJ2-7; 10 nucleotides align to TRBD2. After removal of 6 bases from V and 2 bases from J, the junction contained 4 bases not matched to a gene. Germline CDR1 MGHRA, CDR2 YSYEKL. The CDR3 is 14 residues long. The CDR3 nucleotides read TGCGCCAGCAGGGGAGCGGGGGGGGCCTACGAGCAGTACTTC. Its protein product is CASRGAGGAYEQYF.

This clonotype was picked up many times. V gene TRBV20-1 combines with J gene TRBJ1-5, with 8 nucleotides matching TRBD1. This CDR3 has 14 amino acids. V trimming: 6 bases; J trimming: 6 bases; junction bases outside the gene matches: 10. Germline assignment: CDR1 DFQATT and CDR2 SNEGSKA (reference sequence). The CDR3 DNA sequence: TGCAGTGCGCAGAGGACAGGGACAGGTCAGCCCCAGCATTTT. Protein sequence: CSAQRTGTGQPQHF.

There are many counts of this clonotype. The chain has TRBV29-1 and TRBJ2-1; 8 nucleotides line up with TRBD1. Per germline, CDR1 SQVTM and CDR2 ANQGSEA. Trimming at V came to 4 bases and at J to 10 bases, leaving 3 bases not matched to a gene. This CDR3 contains 11 residues. CDR3 nucleotide sequence: TGCAGCGTTGGGAACAGGGGGGAGCAGTTCTTC. It specifies CSVGNRGEQFF.

In this sample, this clonotype turned up a few times. The chain carries TRBV9 and TRBJ2-7; D is possibly TRBD2 (5 bases). Trimming removed 9 bases from V and 5 bases from J, with 9 bases in between. Germline loops: CDR1 SGDLS, CDR2 YYNGEE. This CDR3 is built from 10 residues. The CDR3 nucleotides are TGTGCCACTACGCGGGACGAGCAGTACTTC. Its protein is CATTRDEQYF.

This clonotype was seen only a few times. CDR3 bases: TGTGCCAGCAGTGAAGCGCTTCTTTTCGGGAGGGCGGGCTATGGCTACACCTTC. It encodes CASSEALLFGRAGYGYTF. The chain is built from TRBV6-1 and TRBJ1-2; D remains unclear. CDR1 is MNHNS, CDR2 SASEGT, per germline. The CDR3 contains 18 residues. Trimming took 0 bases from V and 4 from J, leaving 21 bases between them.

This clonotype has ten or more counts. V and J are TRBV25-1 and TRBJ2-3; D not certain. The CDR3 extends over 15 amino acids. V was pared by 1 base and J by 0 bases, with 8 bases between. Germline-derived CDR1 and CDR2 are MGHDK and SYGVNS. For the CDR3, the DNA is TGTGCCAGCAGTGAATTTCGTGGAAGCACAGATACGCAGTATTTT. Protein: CASSEFRGSTDTQYF.

The rearrangement joins TRBV10-3 to TRBJ1-3, with D uncertain. CDR1 is ENHRY, CDR2 SYGVKD, per germline. Trimming took off 10 bases at V and 2 bases at J, with 12 bases between the two ends. This CDR3 is 13 amino acids long. The CDR3 nucleotides read TGTGCCACCCAATGGGAAGCTGGAAACACCATATATTTT. This gives the protein CATQWEAGNTIYF.

The sample holds many counts of this clonotype. J is TRBJ1-6 and V is TRBV20-1; 7 nucleotides match TRBD1. The CDR3 has 16 amino acids. V shed 3 bases, J shed 9 bases, and the junction held 14 bases outside the gene matches. In germline, CDR1 is DFQATT, CDR2 SNEGSKA (reference sequence). The CDR3, as DNA: TGCAGTGCTAGTCCCCCTCGACAGGGAGAAAGTTCACCCCTCCACTTT. This encodes CSASPPRQGESSPLHF.